The clone carrying this TCR beta chain has just one count. This sample was taken from a study of shared clonotypes between healthy human individuals. The CDR3 runs 13 residues. V was trimmed by 7 bases and J by 0 bases, leaving 4 bases between them. Germline V gene sequence: CDR1 MNHEY, CDR2 SVGAGI. Only in-frame clones appear in the TCRdb table, and some are missing; sequencing was by immunoSEQ multiplex PCR. Of under 2,500,000 clones in the sample, approximately 96% were seen once. Sequencing input: naive CD4+ T cells sorted from blood. Subset given: CD45RA+ positively selected. The sequence derives from a man younger than 35 in good health. The chain carries TRBV6-5 and TRBJ2-6; unclear D gene. CDR3 bases: TGTGCCAGCAACCCCTCTGGGGCCAACGTCCTGACTTTC. This sequence encodes CASNPSGANVLTF.